Shown below are 8 T cell receptor beta chains from a single sample sequenced in a study of cytomegalovirus exposure and HLA in healthy donors. Primers for the PCR totalled 60 Vbeta and 13 Jbeta. Only in-frame clones appear in the TCRdb table, and some are missing; sequencing was by immunoSEQ multiplex PCR. Seen in this sample are just over 150,000 clones; the ten most common clones hold 2% to 2.5%. Specimen: PBMCs. These receptors were collected from a man younger than 40 in good health and CMV-seronegative.

The chain links TRBV10-3 to TRBJ1-5; the match to TRBD1 covers 7 bases. Trimming cost V 0 bases and J 9 bases; bases outside gene matches: 8. Germline values: CDR1 ENHRY, CDR2 SYGVKD. The CDR3 has 15 amino acids. CDR3: CAISESGTATWPQHF. The CDR3 nucleotides read TGTGCCATCAGTGAGTCTGGGACAGCAACATGGCCCCAGCATTTT.

The rearrangement uses TRBV4-1 and TRBJ2-5; weak D call: TRBD2 (5 bases). The CDR3 extends over 14 amino acids. CDR1 and CDR2 from the germline V gene are MGHRA and YSYEKL. V was cut by 5 bases and J by 1 base, with 11 bases left in between. The CDR3 coding sequence is TGCGCCAGCAGCTGGCGGGTATCCCAAGAGACCCAGTACTTC. Translating gives CASSWRVSQETQYF.

The chain employs TRBV14 and TRBJ2-7; no firm D call. The CDR3 spans 12 residues. V lost 6 bases and J lost 7, with 13 bases in between. CDR1 is SGHDN and CDR2 is FVKESK in the germline V gene. The CDR3 DNA is TGTGCCAGCAGTCGAACATTTAAGGAGCAGTACTTC. Protein product: CASSRTFKEQYF.

The chain combines TRBV11-3 with TRBJ2-1, with D possibly TRBD2 on 6 matching bases. This CDR3 comprises 16 residues. The germline gives CDR1 SGHNT, CDR2 YENEEA. Trimming pared 1 base from V and 4 bases from J, leaving 14 bases between. CDR3 sequence (DNA): TGTGCCAGCAGCTTAGGGACCGTCGGGGGATACAATGAGCAGTTCTTC. This encodes CASSLGTVGGYNEQFF.

The CDR3 spells CAITRGTDSPLHF. The CDR3 coding sequence is TGTGCCATCACCCGGGGGACCGACTCACCCCTCCACTTT. V is TRBV10-3 and J is TRBJ1-6, with a tentative D call TRBD1 (5 bases). Germline loops: CDR1 ENHRY, CDR2 SYGVKD. V gave up 7 bases and J gave up 10 bases, with 14 bases separating them. The CDR3 consists of 13 residues.

The chain joins TRBV30 to TRBJ2-5; 7 positions match TRBD1. The end of the DNA aligns better with TRBJ2-7, so the J call may be wrong. The length of the CDR3 is 14 residues. Looked up from germline, CDR1 is GTSNPN and CDR2 is SVGIG (reference sequence). Here the CDR3 reads CAWRAGQVSYEQYF. CDR3 bases: TGTGCCTGGAGGGCTGGACAGGTCTCCTACGAGCAGTACTTC.

The chain carries TRBV18 and TRBJ1-2, with TRBD1 matching over 10 bases. The CDR3 runs 17 residues. Germline values: CDR1 KGHSH, CDR2 LQKENI. Trimming took 4 bases from V and 1 from J; bases not matched to a gene: 9. The DNA for the CDR3 is TGTGCCAGCTCACACTCAGGGACAGGGGAGTTTAACTATGGCTACACCTTC. Translation: CASSHSGTGEFNYGYTF.

The rearrangement uses TRBV29-1 and TRBJ2-3; D perhaps matches TRBD2 (5 bases). The CDR3 length is 12 residues. V was trimmed by 7 bases and J by 8 bases, leaving 16 bases between them. Germline V gene data show CDR1 as SQVTM and CDR2 as ANQGSEA. CDR3 amino acids: CSGEREAGTQYF. In nucleotides, the CDR3 is TGCAGCGGGGAGCGTGAAGCAGGTACGCAGTATTTT.